This TCR beta chain came from a study of control samples from healthy donors and cancer patients. Libraries were prepared by immunoSEQ multiplex PCR; TCRdb keeps only in-frame clonotypes and omits some of them. Among roughly 40,000 clones listed, roughly nine tenths were seen once. Trimming took 5 bases from V and 5 from J, leaving 15 bases between them. The CDR3 loop spans 14 amino acids. The germline CDR1 and CDR2 sequences are LGHDT and YNNKEL (reference sequence). The chain has TRBV3-1 (or the pseudogene TRBV3-2) and TRBJ1-1, with D possibly matching TRBD1 (6 bases). This receptor was obtained from a woman in her forties or fifties in good health. Sequenced input: blood. CDR3 coding DNA: TGTGCCAGCAGCAAGGAGGGGGTGGGAACTGAAGCTTTCTTT. It specifies CASSKEGVGTEAFF.